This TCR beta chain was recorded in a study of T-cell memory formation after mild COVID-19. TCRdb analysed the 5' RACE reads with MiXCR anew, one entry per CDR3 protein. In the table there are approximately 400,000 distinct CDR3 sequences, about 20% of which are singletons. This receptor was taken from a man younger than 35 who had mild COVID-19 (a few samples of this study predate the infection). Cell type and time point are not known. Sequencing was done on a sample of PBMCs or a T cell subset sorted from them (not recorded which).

The CDR3 is CASRGQGLSGANVLTF. The CDR3 DNA follows: TGTGCCAGCAGGGGACAGGGCCTTAGTGGGGCCAACGTCCTGACTTTC. The rearrangement links TRBV7-9 to TRBJ2-6; 9 nucleotides match TRBD1. CDR3 length: 16 residues. The germline V gene encodes CDR1 SEHNR and CDR2 FQNEAQ (reference sequence). Trimming at V came to 6 bases and at J to 3 bases, leaving 6 bases not matched to a gene.